These 20 T cell receptor beta chains were sequenced from one sample in a study of cytomegalovirus exposure and HLA in healthy donors. PCR primers comprised 60 Vbeta and 13 Jbeta primers. Here immunoSEQ multiplex PCR was the method, and the copy in TCRdb shows in-frame clones only, minus some. This table has 85,000 to 100,000 clones, under 80% appearing once. The sequencing sample was made of PBMCs. The receptors originated from a human donor in good health.

This clone was observed a handful of times. The rearrangement joins TRBV10-2 to TRBJ1-1; unclear D gene. The V end was cut by 4 bases, the J end by 4 bases, with 13 bases between. Germline V CDR1 and CDR2: WSHSY, SAAADI. This CDR3 region has 14 residues. The CDR3 sequence is CASSVGILGTEAFF. CDR3 in DNA: TGCGCCAGCAGTGTAGGCATCCTAGGCACTGAAGCTTTCTTT.

This clone has only one observation. This chain connects TRBV2 to TRBJ1-6; tentatively, D is TRBD1 (5 bases). Deletions cut 6 bases from V and 2 bases from J, with 32 bases between. Germline V CDR1 and CDR2: SNHLY, FYNNEI. This CDR3 has 22 residues. CDR3 DNA: TGTGCCAGCAGCCTCTTAAATACTGGGGCAGGGTCGAGTGTCACCTATAATTCACCCCTCCACTTT. This sequence encodes CASSLLNTGAGSSVTYNSPLHF.

This chain links TRBV10-2 with TRBJ1-5; no clear D gene. Trimming pared 4 bases from V and 2 bases from J, leaving 9 bases between. This CDR3 has 14 residues. From germline, CDR1 is WSHSY and CDR2 SAAADI. CDR3 nucleotide sequence: TGCGCCAGCAGTGCTTACGGGGGCAATCAGCCCCAGCATTTT. Protein: CASSAYGGNQPQHF.

This clone was detected a few times. This chain connects TRBV5-4 to TRBJ2-1; TRBD2 is a possible D gene (6 bases). The CDR3 has 15 amino acids. V shed 2 bases and J shed 10 bases, with 19 bases lying between them. Per the germline V gene, CDR1 is SGHNT and CDR2 is YYREEE (reference sequence). The CDR3 here is CASSFTGTGVGEQFF. The CDR3 nucleotides read TGTGCCAGCAGCTTTACCGGGACTGGGGTAGGGGAGCAGTTCTTC.

The chain carries TRBV12-5 and TRBJ2-4; 14 bases match TRBD2. Per germline, CDR1 LGHNT and CDR2 FRNRAP. V dropped 6 bases and J dropped 0; count of bases not matched to a gene: 4. The CDR3 extends over 17 amino acids. The CDR3 nucleotides read TGTGCTAGTGGAGGACTAGCGGGGGGACTAGCCAAAAACATTCAGTACTTC. Its protein is CASGGLAGGLAKNIQYF.

The V and J genes are TRBV19 and TRBJ1-1, with D possibly being TRBD1 (6 bases). Germline lookup yields CDR1 LNHDA and CDR2 SQIVND (reference sequence). The CDR3 consists of 14 residues. Trimming took 7 bases from V and 5 from J, leaving 17 bases between them. The CDR3 reads CASTLGHSGTEAFF. The CDR3 nucleotides read TGTGCCAGTACCCTGGGACATTCCGGGACTGAAGCTTTCTTT. Complete variable domain (other parts from reference TRBV19 and TRBJ1-1): DGGITQSPKYLFRKEGQNVTLSCEQNLNHDAMYWYRQDPGQGLRLIYYSQIVNDFQKGDIAEGYSVSREKKESFPLTVTSAQKNPTAFYLCASTLGHSGTEAFFGQGTRLTVV.

This clone is a singleton in its sample. Within the sample, other DNA sequences also encode this same CDR3. The chain links TRBV5-1 to TRBJ2-5; a weak D match, TRBD2 (5 bases). Per germline, CDR1 SGHRS and CDR2 YFSETQ. V was pared by 0 bases and J by 2 bases, with 11 bases between. The CDR3 consists of 15 residues. CDR3 protein: CASSLGLAGQETQYF. The CDR3 region has the DNA TGCGCCAGCAGCTTGGGTCTGGCGGGTCAAGAGACCCAGTACTTC.

This chain links TRBV7-2 with TRBJ1-5; 8 positions match TRBD1. Germline V gene lookup returns CDR1 SGHTA and CDR2 FQGNSA. Trimming took 5 bases from V and 0 from J; bases not matched to a gene: 9. This CDR3 comprises 17 residues. CDR3 nucleotides: TGTGCCAGCAGCCAGAAGGACAGGGCAAATAGCAATCAGCCCCAGCATTTT. Translation gives CASSQKDRANSNQPQHF.

The chain uses TRBV6-6 and TRBJ2-7; 9 bases map to TRBD1. The CDR3 sequence is 15 residues long. Looked up from germline, CDR1 is MNHNY and CDR2 is SVGAGI (reference sequence). V was clipped by 0 bases and J by 5 bases; unmatched bases: 5. CDR3: CASSYSMDRGDEQYF. CDR3 sequence (DNA): TGTGCCAGCAGTTACTCGATGGACAGGGGTGACGAGCAGTACTTC.

The chain recombines TRBV7-9 with TRBJ2-5; TRBD1 might be the D (6 bases). CDR3 length: 14 amino acids. V was clipped by 3 bases and J by 5 bases, with 13 bases between them. The germline V gene has CDR1 SEHNR and CDR2 FQNEAQ (reference sequence). The CDR3 region has the DNA TGTGCCAGCAGCTTCGGGACAAAGGGGGAGACCCAGTACTTC. It yields the protein CASSFGTKGETQYF.

In this sample, this clone turned up a few times. The chain is built from TRBV4-1 and TRBJ2-1; D not resolved. The CDR3 covers 11 residues. V was cut by 2 bases and J by 16 bases, with 12 bases left in between. Germline CDR1 MGHRA, CDR2 YSYEKL. The CDR3 DNA is TGCGCCAGCAGCCAACTAGAATCGTTCTTCTTC. Translating gives CASSQLESFFF.

The chain joins TRBV18 to TRBJ2-7; D perhaps matches TRBD1 (5 bases). The V end lost 6 bases, the J end lost 3 bases, and 9 bases lay between the germline ends. CDR1 and CDR2 (germline): KGHSH, LQKENI. The CDR3 totals 12 residues. CDR3 sequence reads: CASSIQGYEQYF. In DNA form, the CDR3 reads TGTGCCAGCTCCATCCAGGGCTACGAGCAGTACTTC.

The genes are TRBV6-5 and TRBJ1-6, with TRBD1 matching 9 bases. Per germline, CDR1 MNHEY and CDR2 SVGAGI. The ends lost 5 bases at V and 11 bases at J; junction bases unmatched: 7. CDR3 length equals 14 residues. This chain's CDR3 is CASSRTTGGTPLHF. CDR3 sequence (DNA): TGTGCCAGCAGTCGGACGACAGGGGGGACACCCCTCCACTTT.

This chain uses TRBV5-1 with TRBJ2-3; TRBD1 matches at 7 bases. CDR3 length: 14 amino acids. Looked up from germline, CDR1 is SGHRS and CDR2 is YFSETQ. Germline trimming cut 6 bases from V and 0 bases from J; bases unmatched to any gene: 4. CDR3 DNA sequence: TGCGCCAGCAAACAGGGGCCCAGCACAGATACGCAGTATTTT. This encodes CASKQGPSTDTQYF. The variable domain in full, completed from reference TRBV5-1 and TRBJ2-3, reads KAGVTQTPRYLIKTRGQQVTLSCSPISGHRSVSWYQQTPGQGLQFLFEYFSETQRNKGNFPGRFSGRQFSNSRSEMNVSTLELGDSALYLCASKQGPSTDTQYFGPGTRLTVL.

J is TRBJ2-3 and V is TRBV6-1; 7 nucleotides agree with TRBD1. CDR3 length: 15 amino acids. V shed 6 bases and J 2 bases; nucleotides not matched to a gene: 8. Germline CDR1 MNHNS, CDR2 SASEGT. CDR3 sequence: CASRGQTGHTDTQYF. Written as DNA, the CDR3 is TGTGCCAGCAGAGGACAGACAGGGCACACAGATACGCAGTATTTT.

This chain joins TRBV30 and TRBJ1-4; D gene uncertain. Trimming removed 2 bases from V and 7 bases from J, with 8 bases in between. CDR1 and CDR2 from the germline V gene are GTSNPN and SVGIG (reference sequence). The CDR3 spans 12 residues. The CDR3 nucleotides are TGTGCCTGGAGTTTAGCGGGTGAAAAACTGTTTTTT. Translated, it gives CAWSLAGEKLFF.

J is TRBJ1-1 and V is TRBV14; no clear D. Germline V gene data show CDR1 as SGHDN and CDR2 as FVKESK. This CDR3 is 12 amino acids long. Trimming stripped 4 bases from V and 8 bases from J, with 11 bases between. The CDR3 region is CASSRNSGEAFF. CDR3 bases: TGTGCCAGCAGCCGTAATTCAGGCGAAGCTTTCTTT.

This rearrangement joins TRBV18 to TRBJ2-3; D ambiguous. The V and J ends lost 0 bases and 5 bases respectively, with 6 bases between them. The CDR3 length is 13 residues. The germline V gene has CDR1 KGHSH and CDR2 LQKENI. The CDR3 region is CASSPPPGDTQYF. CDR3 coding DNA: TGTGCCAGCTCACCACCGCCGGGAGATACGCAGTATTTT.

The chain joins TRBV6-5 to TRBJ1-1, with D uncertain. Germline CDR1 MNHEY, CDR2 SVGAGI. V lost 0 bases to trimming and J lost 3 bases, with 8 bases between them. This CDR3 has 14 residues. CDR3 protein: CASSYSQAYTEAFF. CDR3 DNA: TGTGCCAGCAGTTACTCTCAGGCCTACACTGAAGCTTTCTTT.

The chain has TRBV5-1 and TRBJ1-5; D not resolved. Per the germline V gene, CDR1 is SGHRS and CDR2 is YFSETQ. This CDR3 is 15 amino acids long. V was trimmed by 0 bases and J by 0 bases, leaving 7 bases between them. This CDR3 reads CASSLGLNSNQPQHF. CDR3 bases: TGCGCCAGCAGCTTGGGACTTAATAGCAATCAGCCCCAGCATTTT.